This TCR beta chain was identified during a study of identical twins. From the 5' RACE reads, TCRdb called clonotypes with MiXCR, one entry per CDR3 protein. The data hold just over 500,000 distinct CDR3 sequences, with 20% to 25% observed a single time. The V gene lost 3 bases and the J gene lost 1 base, with 12 bases spanning the gap. There are 16 residues in the CDR3. CDR1 and CDR2 (germline): SGHTA, FQGNSA. Everyone who gave samples was a healthy Caucasian. The same data also contributed to another study, on T cells expressing NK-cell markers. That paper adds: Repertoire data for TCR beta were derived from sorted T cells (CD3+CD56+NKG2C+, CD3+CD56+NKG2C- and CD3+CD56-NKG2C+).

The chain has TRBV7-2 and TRBJ2-2; D is uncertain. Sequencing was performed on CD4+ T cells sorted from blood. The source of this sequence is a young woman in good health. The CDR3 region has the DNA TGTGCCAGCAGCTTCCCGCTGGGCAGGAACACCGGGGAGCTGTTTTTT. It encodes CASSFPLGRNTGELFF.